The clone carrying this T cell receptor (beta chain) was counted only a few times. Antigen unknown. The CDR3 is 14 amino acids. Trimming removed 5 bases from V and 1 base from J, with 12 bases in between. Germline V CDR1 and CDR2: SGHNT, YYREEE (reference sequence). 60 Vbeta and 13 Jbeta primers were used in PCR. Libraries were prepared by immunoSEQ multiplex PCR; TCRdb keeps only in-frame clonotypes and omits some of them. The sample has 100,000 to 150,000 clones, more than 60% seen once. This sample was taken from a study of cytomegalovirus exposure and HLA in healthy donors. General study points: An analysis that was carried out later associated 17,000 or so TCR beta sequences with HLA alleles at 0.05 false discovery rate.

Material for sequencing was PBMCs. The TCR sequence derives from a woman aged 40 to 50 in good health and CMV-seronegative. The V call is TRBV5-4, the J call TRBJ1-1, with D possibly TRBD1 on 6 matching bases. CDR3 bases: TGTGCCAGCAGTACGGACAGCCAGAACACTGAAGCTTTCTTT. Translated, it gives CASSTDSQNTEAFF.